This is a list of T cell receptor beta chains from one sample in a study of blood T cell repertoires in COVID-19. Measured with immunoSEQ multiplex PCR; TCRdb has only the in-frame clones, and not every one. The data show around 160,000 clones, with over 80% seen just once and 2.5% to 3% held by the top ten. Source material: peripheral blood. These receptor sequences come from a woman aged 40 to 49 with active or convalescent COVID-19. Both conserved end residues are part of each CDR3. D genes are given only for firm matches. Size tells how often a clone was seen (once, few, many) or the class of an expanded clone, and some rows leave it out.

CDR3: CASSPDGRNQPQHF
DNA: TGTGCCAGCTCACCCGATGGGAGAAATCAGCCCCAGCATTTT
J: TRBJ1-5
size: NA
D: NA
V: TRBV18

CDR3: CAISDTGHFSRGTEAFF
DNA: TGTGCCATCAGTGACACAGGACATTTTTCCCGCGGCACTGAAGCTTTCTTT
J: TRBJ1-1
size: once
D: NA
V: TRBV10-3

CDR3: CASRPTGVYYGYTF
DNA: TGTGCCAGCAGACCAACAGGGGTATACTATGGCTACACCTTC
J: TRBJ1-2
size: NA
D: TRBD1
V: TRBV6-5

CDR3: CASSQDRDYLYNEQFF
DNA: TGTGCCAGCAGTCAAGACCGGGACTACCTCTACAATGAGCAGTTCTTC
J: TRBJ2-1
size: NA
D: TRBD2
V: TRBV6-1

CDR3: CASSFHDQPQHF
DNA: TGTGCCAGCAGCTTTCATGATCAGCCCCAGCATTTT
J: TRBJ1-5
size: NA
D: NA
V: TRBV7-2

CDR3: CAIQFDILAPSEQYF
DNA: TGTGCCATCCAGTTTGATATCTTGGCACCGTCCGAGCAGTACTTC
J: TRBJ2-7
size: NA
D: NA
V: TRBV10-3

CDR3: CAWSAGGLTGELFF
DNA: TGTGCCTGGAGTGCAGGGGGTCTCACCGGGGAGCTGTTTTTT
J: TRBJ2-2
size: NA
D: TRBD1
V: TRBV30

CDR3: CASTNTGTGAEAFF
DNA: TGTGCCAGCACAAACACCGGGACAGGGGCCGAAGCTTTCTTT
J: TRBJ1-1
size: NA
D: TRBD1
V: TRBV6-5

CDR3: CASRHTSGRLDGELFF
DNA: TGTGCCAGCAGACATACTAGCGGGAGATTGGACGGGGAGCTGTTTTTT
J: TRBJ2-2
size: NA
D: TRBD2
V: TRBV3-1/TRBV3-2

CDR3: CATSREAGPTEAFF
DNA: TGTGCCACCAGCAGAGAGGCAGGGCCCACTGAAGCTTTCTTT
J: TRBJ1-1
size: NA
D: NA
V: TRBV15

CDR3: CASSSLPTVRYTF
DNA: TGTGCCAGCAGCTCCCTACCCACGGTCCGCTACACCTTC
J: TRBJ1-2
size: NA
D: NA
V: TRBV7-2

CDR3: CASSLAPNRLAGSTDTQYF
DNA: TGCGCCAGCAGCTTGGCCCCAAACCGACTAGCGGGGTCCACAGATACGCAGTATTTT
J: TRBJ2-3
size: NA
D: TRBD2
V: TRBV5-1

CDR3: CASSSRGGEAFF
DNA: TGTGCCAGCAGCTCAAGAGGGGGTGAAGCTTTCTTT
J: TRBJ1-1
size: NA
D: NA
V: TRBV11-3

CDR3: CSVVVTDPNQPQHF
DNA: TGCAGCGTTGTAGTGACTGATCCCAATCAGCCCCAGCATTTT
J: TRBJ1-5
size: NA
D: NA
V: TRBV29-1

CDR3: CASSPNLYSPKAFF
DNA: TGTGCCAGCAGCCCCAATCTTTACTCACCTAAAGCTTTCTTT
J: TRBJ1-1
size: once
D: NA
V: TRBV7-2

CDR3: CASSHSLGPNSYEQYF
DNA: TGTGCCAGCAGTCATTCACTTGGGCCAAACTCCTACGAGCAGTACTTC
J: TRBJ2-7
size: NA
D: NA
V: TRBV27